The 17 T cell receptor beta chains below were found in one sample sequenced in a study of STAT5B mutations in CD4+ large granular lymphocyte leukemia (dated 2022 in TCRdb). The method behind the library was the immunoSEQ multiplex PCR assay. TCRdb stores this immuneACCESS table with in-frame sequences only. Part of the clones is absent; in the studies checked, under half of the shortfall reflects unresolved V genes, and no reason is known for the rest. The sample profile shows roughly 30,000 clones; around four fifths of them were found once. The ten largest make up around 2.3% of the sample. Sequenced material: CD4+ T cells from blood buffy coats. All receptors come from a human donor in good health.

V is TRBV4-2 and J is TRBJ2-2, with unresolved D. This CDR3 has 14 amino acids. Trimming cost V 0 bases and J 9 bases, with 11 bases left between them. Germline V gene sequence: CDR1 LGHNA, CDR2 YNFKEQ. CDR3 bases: TGTGCCAGCAGCCAAGAATGGTTACCGCGGGAGCTGTTTTTT. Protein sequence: CASSQEWLPRELFF.

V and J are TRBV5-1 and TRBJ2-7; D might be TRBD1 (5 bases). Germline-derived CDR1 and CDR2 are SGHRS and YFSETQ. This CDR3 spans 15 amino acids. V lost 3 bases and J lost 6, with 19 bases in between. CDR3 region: CASSSERGLVGEQYF. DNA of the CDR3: TGCGCCAGCAGCTCGGAAAGGGGCCTTGTTGGCGAGCAGTACTTC. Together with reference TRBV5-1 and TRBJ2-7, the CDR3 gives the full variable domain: KAGVTQTPRYLIKTRGQQVTLSCSPISGHRSVSWYQQTPGQGLQFLFEYFSETQRNKGNFPGRFSGRQFSNSRSEMNVSTLELGDSALYLCASSSERGLVGEQYFGPGTRLTVT.

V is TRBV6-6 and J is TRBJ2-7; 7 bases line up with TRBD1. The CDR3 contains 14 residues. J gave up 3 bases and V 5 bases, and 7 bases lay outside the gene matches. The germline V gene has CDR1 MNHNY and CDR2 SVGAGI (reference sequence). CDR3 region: CASSIGAGGYEQYF. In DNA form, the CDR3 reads TGTGCCAGCAGTATCGGGGCAGGGGGCTACGAGCAGTACTTC.

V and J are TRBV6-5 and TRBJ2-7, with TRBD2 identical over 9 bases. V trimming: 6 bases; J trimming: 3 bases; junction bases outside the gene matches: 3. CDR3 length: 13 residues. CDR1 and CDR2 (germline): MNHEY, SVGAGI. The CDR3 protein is CASRKAGGYEQYF. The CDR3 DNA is TGTGCCAGCAGAAAAGCGGGAGGCTACGAGCAGTACTTC.

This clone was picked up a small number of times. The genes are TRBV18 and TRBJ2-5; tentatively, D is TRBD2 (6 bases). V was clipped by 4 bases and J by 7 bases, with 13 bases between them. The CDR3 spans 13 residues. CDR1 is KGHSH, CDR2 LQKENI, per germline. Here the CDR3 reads CASSREEGVTQYF. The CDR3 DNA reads TGTGCCAGCTCACGAGAGGAGGGAGTGACCCAGTACTTC.

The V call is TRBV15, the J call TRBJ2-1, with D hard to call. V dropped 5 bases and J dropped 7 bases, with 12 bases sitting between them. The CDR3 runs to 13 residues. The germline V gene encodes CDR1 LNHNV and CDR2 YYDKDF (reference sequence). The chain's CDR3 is CATSSTQVNEQFF. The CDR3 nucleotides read TGTGCCACCAGCTCCACCCAAGTTAATGAGCAGTTCTTC. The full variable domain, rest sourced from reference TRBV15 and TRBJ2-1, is DAMVIQNPRYQVTQFGKPVTLSCSQTLNHNVMYWYQQKSSQAPKLLFHYYDKDFNNEADTPDNFQSRRPNTSFCFLDIRSPGLGDTAMYLCATSSTQVNEQFFGPGTRLTVL.

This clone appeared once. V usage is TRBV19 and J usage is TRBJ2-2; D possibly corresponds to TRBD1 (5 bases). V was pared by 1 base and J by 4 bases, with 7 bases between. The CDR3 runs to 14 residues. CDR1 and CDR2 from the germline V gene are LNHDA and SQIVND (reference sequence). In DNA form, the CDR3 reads TGTGCCAGTAGTATAGGACAGTTCACCGGGGAGCTGTTTTTT. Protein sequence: CASSIGQFTGELFF.

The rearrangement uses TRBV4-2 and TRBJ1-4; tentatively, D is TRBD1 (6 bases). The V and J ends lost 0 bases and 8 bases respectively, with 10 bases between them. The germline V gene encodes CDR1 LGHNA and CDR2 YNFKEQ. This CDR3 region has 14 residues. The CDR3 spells CASSQDTGSEKLFF. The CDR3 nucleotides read TGTGCCAGCAGCCAAGATACAGGGAGCGAAAAACTGTTTTTT.

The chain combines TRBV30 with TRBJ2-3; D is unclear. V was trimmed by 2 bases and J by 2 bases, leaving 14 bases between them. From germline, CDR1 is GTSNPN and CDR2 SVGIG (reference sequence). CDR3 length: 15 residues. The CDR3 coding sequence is TGTGCCTGGAGTTTTGACGGGTCCCACACAGATACGCAGTATTTT. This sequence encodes CAWSFDGSHTDTQYF. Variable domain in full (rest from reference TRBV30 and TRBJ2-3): SQTIHQWPATLVQPVGSPLSLECTVEGTSNPNLYWYRQAAGRGLQLLFYSVGIGQISSEVPQNLSASRPQDRQFILSSKKLLLSDSGFYLCAWSFDGSHTDTQYFGPGTRLTVL.

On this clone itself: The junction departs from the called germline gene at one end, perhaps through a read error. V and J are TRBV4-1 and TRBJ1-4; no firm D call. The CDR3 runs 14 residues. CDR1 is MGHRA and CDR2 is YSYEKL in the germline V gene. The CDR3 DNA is TGCGCCAGCAGCCAACGGGGAACTAATGAAGAACTGTTTTTT. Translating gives CASSQRGTNEELFF.

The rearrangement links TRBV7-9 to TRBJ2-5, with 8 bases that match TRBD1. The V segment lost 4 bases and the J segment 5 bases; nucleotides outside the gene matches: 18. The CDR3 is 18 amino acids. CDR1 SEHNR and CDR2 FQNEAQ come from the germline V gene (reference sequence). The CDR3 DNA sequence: TGTGCCAGCAGCTGGGGCCCCGGACAGGGACCGATAGCGGAGACCCAGTACTTC. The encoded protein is CASSWGPGQGPIAETQYF.

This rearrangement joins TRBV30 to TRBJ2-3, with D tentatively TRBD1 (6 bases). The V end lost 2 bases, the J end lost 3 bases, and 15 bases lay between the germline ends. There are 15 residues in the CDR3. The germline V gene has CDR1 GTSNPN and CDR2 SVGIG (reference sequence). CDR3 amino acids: CAWSYPQGMTDTQYF. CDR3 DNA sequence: TGTGCCTGGAGTTACCCCCAGGGGATGACAGATACGCAGTATTTT.

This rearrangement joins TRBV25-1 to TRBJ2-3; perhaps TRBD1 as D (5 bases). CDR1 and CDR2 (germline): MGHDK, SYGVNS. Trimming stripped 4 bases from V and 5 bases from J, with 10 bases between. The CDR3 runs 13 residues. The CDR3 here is CASSGTTEDTQYF. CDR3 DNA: TGTGCCAGCAGTGGCACGACAGAAGATACGCAGTATTTT.

The CDR3: CASSLGQEDTQYF. In DNA, the CDR3 is TGTGCCAGCAGCCTCGGACAGGAAGATACGCAGTATTTT. The V gene is TRBV4-2, the J gene TRBJ2-3, with TRBD1 identical over 7 bases. Losses at the gene ends were 4 bases for V and 5 bases for J; bases not matched to a gene: 3. This CDR3 has 13 amino acids. Germline CDR1 LGHNA, CDR2 YNFKEQ.

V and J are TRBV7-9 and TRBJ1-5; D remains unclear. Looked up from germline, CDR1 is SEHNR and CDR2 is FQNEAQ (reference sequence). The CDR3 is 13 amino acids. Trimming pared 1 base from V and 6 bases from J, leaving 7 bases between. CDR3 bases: TGTGCCAGCAGCTTAGTTGTTGGTCAGCCCCAGCATTTT. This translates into CASSLVVGQPQHF.

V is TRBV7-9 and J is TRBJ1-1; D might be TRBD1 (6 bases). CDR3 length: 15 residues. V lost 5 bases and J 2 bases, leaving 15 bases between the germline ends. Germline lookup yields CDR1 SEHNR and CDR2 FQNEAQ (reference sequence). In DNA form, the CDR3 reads TGTGCCAGCAGCGGTGCAAGGGGACAAAACACTGAAGCTTTCTTT. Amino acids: CASSGARGQNTEAFF. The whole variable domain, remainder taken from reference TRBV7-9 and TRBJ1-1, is DTGVSQNPRHKITKRGQNVTFRCDPISEHNRLYWYRQTLGQGPEFLTYFQNEAQLEKSRLLSDRFSAERPKGSFSTLEIQRTEQGDSAMYLCASSGARGQNTEAFFGQGTRLTVV.

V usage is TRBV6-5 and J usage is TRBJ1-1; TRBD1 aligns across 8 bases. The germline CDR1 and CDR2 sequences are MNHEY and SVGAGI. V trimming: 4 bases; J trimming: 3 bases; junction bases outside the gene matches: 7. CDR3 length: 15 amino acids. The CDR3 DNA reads TGTGCCAGCAGTTCATATGGACAGGGCCACACTGAAGCTTTCTTT. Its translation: CASSSYGQGHTEAFF.